The entry below gives a single T cell receptor (beta chain) sequence along with its context. Per the germline V gene, CDR1 is SQVTM and CDR2 is ANQGSEA. The germline V and J ends were trimmed by 2 bases and 2 bases, with 16 bases remaining between them. This CDR3 is 15 amino acids long. Amplified TCR beta CDR3 regions derived from RNA transcripts. An initial round of RT-PCR targeting the TCR CDR3 relied on the HTBI primer set. TCRdb redid the calling of the multiplex PCR reads with MiXCR, one entry per CDR3 protein. The sample carries 300,000 to 450,000 distinct CDR3 sequences, roughly 25% recorded once. This entry is derived from a study of T cells in Graves' hyperthyroidism and ophthalmopathy. For Graves' hyperthyroidism to be stable, ophthalmopathy could not progress within 18 months.

The sequence derives from a man aged 50-60 years with Graves' hyperthyroidism. The sample was blood. This chain links TRBV29-1 with TRBJ2-7; possible D gene TRBD1, 8 bases. CDR3 nucleotide sequence: TGCAGCGTTGAAAGGGGGGGACAGGAAACCTACGAGCAGTACTTC. Translating it yields CSVERGGQETYEQYF.